This T cell receptor beta chain emerged from a study of CD8+CD57+ T cells in acquired aplastic anemia. Study details: When averaged, DNA from sorted CD4+ and CD8+ cells came to about 2.9 ug. General study findings and limits: Common to patients and controls were around 30 CD8+ CDR3 sequences.

Trimming removed 6 bases from V and 3 bases from J; junction bases left unmatched: 5. Germline V CDR1 and CDR2: MNHNS, SASEGT. CDR3 length: 14 residues. This clonotype was recorded a few times. Antigen: not known. Genomic DNA provided the template from which TCR beta VDJ and CDR3 profiles were obtained. TCRdb passed the reads through MiXCR, listing each CDR3 protein once. The sample has more than 150,000 distinct CDR3 sequences, less than 60% seen once. An expansion of CD8+CD57+ cells by flow cytometry had been shown in patients chosen for sequencing. All patients had severe acquired aplastic anemia. This TCR came from a human donor with aplastic anemia. The chain is built from TRBV6-1 and TRBJ2-7, with 10 nucleotides matching TRBD2. Sequenced input: sorted CD4+, CD8+, or CD8+CD57+ T cells (not recorded which) from PBMCs. The CDR3 is CASRLRTSGYEQYF. Written as DNA, the CDR3 is TGTGCCAGCAGACTACGGACTAGCGGCTACGAGCAGTACTTC.